These 22 T cell receptor beta chains were all obtained from the same sample, sequenced in a study of blood T cell repertoires in COVID-19. Clones were sequenced by immunoSEQ multiplex PCR, and TCRdb holds only the in-frame ones, with some missing. The data contain 220,000 or so clones, around 88% of them seen just once; the ten biggest clones take up 2% to 2.5%. Sample: PBMCs or T cells enriched from blood (not recorded which). These TCRs come from a woman between 45 and 65 years old who had recovered from COVID-19.

The V gene is TRBV7-2, the J gene TRBJ1-3; 8 positions agree with TRBD1. The ends lost 4 bases at V and 4 bases at J; junction bases unmatched: 9. Germline CDR1 SGHTA, CDR2 FQGNSA. This CDR3 has 16 amino acids. The CDR3 DNA reads TGTGCCAGCAGCTCGAACTACAGACAGGGGGGAAACACCATATATTTT. Translation gives CASSSNYRQGGNTIYF.

The rearrangement joins TRBV7-3 to TRBJ1-2, with D hard to call. Germline V gene sequence: CDR1 SGHTA, CDR2 FQGTGA. Trimming took off 4 bases at V and 1 base at J, with 13 bases between the two ends. The CDR3 runs 15 residues. CDR3 bases: TGTGCCAGCAGCTCAGTAGCGCTAATTAACTATGGCTACACCTTC. This codes for CASSSVALINYGYTF.

The genes are TRBV7-9 and TRBJ2-7; 7 bases fit TRBD1. Germline V lookup: CDR1 SEHNR, CDR2 FQNEAQ (reference sequence). This CDR3 region has 14 residues. V shed 5 bases and J 7 bases; nucleotides not matched to a gene: 11. CDR3: CASSPGTASREQYF. The CDR3 DNA is TGTGCCAGCAGCCCCGGGACAGCCTCTCGGGAGCAGTACTTC.

This clone was seen only once. The same CDR3 is also encoded by other DNA sequences in this sample. This chain links TRBV3-1 (or the pseudogene TRBV3-2) with TRBJ1-5; 9 bases match TRBD1. V lost 4 bases, J lost 3 bases, and 4 bases stayed unmatched. The CDR3 contains 15 residues. Germline V lookup: CDR1 LGHDT, CDR2 YNNKEL (reference sequence). CDR3 coding DNA: TGTGCCAGCAGCCGAGGACAGGGGAACAATCAGCCCCAGCATTTT. It specifies CASSRGQGNNQPQHF.

This chain links TRBV11-3 with TRBJ2-1; D possibly corresponds to TRBD1 (5 bases). CDR3 length: 13 residues. Germline values: CDR1 SGHNT, CDR2 YENEEA. The V end lost 5 bases, the J end lost 5 bases, and 10 bases lay between the germline ends. DNA for the CDR3: TGTGCCAGCAGCCCCCCAGGGAACAATGAGCAGTTCTTC. It codes for CASSPPGNNEQFF.

The chain couples TRBV11-3 to TRBJ2-1; 7 nucleotides align to TRBD2. CDR3 size: 13 residues. CDR1 and CDR2 (germline): SGHNT, YENEEA. V trimming: 5 bases; J trimming: 7 bases; junction bases outside the gene matches: 5. The chain's CDR3 is CASSLTAGNEQFF. The CDR3 DNA is TGTGCCAGCAGCCTCACAGCGGGAAATGAGCAGTTCTTC.

The gene calls are TRBV1 and TRBJ2-7; the table's D call, TRBD2, was not checked against the DNA. TRBV1 is an annotated pseudogene. The CDR3 runs 15 residues. CDR3 residues: CTSPTGLAVGDEQYF. In DNA, the CDR3 is TGCACCAGCCCTACCGGACTAGCGGTGGGAGACGAGCAGTACTTC.

This chain connects TRBV27 to TRBJ2-3; 7 positions match TRBD2. There are 19 residues in the CDR3. The ends lost 3 bases at V and 2 bases at J; junction bases unmatched: 17. The germline V gene encodes CDR1 MNHEY and CDR2 SMNVEV (reference sequence). The CDR3 is CASSFERAPWSGDTDTQYF. The CDR3 region has the DNA TGTGCCAGCAGTTTCGAGCGAGCCCCCTGGAGCGGGGACACAGATACGCAGTATTTT.

This rearrangement joins TRBV7-9 to TRBJ2-4; TRBD1 matches at 7 bases. CDR1 and CDR2 from the germline V gene are SEHNR and FQNEAQ (reference sequence). The CDR3 loop spans 16 amino acids. V lost 0 bases to trimming and J lost 1 base; unmatched junction nucleotides: 3. The CDR3 sequence: CASSLARGLAKNIQYF. The CDR3 DNA follows: TGTGCCAGCAGCTTAGCAAGGGGGCTGGCCAAAAACATTCAGTACTTC. Looking up the rest from reference TRBV7-9 and TRBJ2-4 gives the full variable domain: DTGVSQNPRHKITKRGQNVTFRCDPISEHNRLYWYRQTLGQGPEFLTYFQNEAQLEKSRLLSDRFSAERPKGSFSTLEIQRTEQGDSAMYLCASSLARGLAKNIQYFGAGTRLSVL.

V usage is TRBV7-3 and J usage is TRBJ1-2; no firm D call. The V gene's germline CDR1 is SGHTA and CDR2 FQGTGA. CDR3 length equals 14 residues. The germline V and J ends were trimmed by 2 bases and 4 bases, with 11 bases remaining between them. As DNA, the CDR3 is TGTGCCAGCAGCTTAGAGGCCAGTGGCTATGGCTACACCTTC. Translating gives CASSLEASGYGYTF.

The chain uses TRBV18 and TRBJ2-2; D is possibly TRBD1 (6 bases). CDR1 KGHSH and CDR2 LQKENI come from the germline V gene. This CDR3 has 13 amino acids. V was cut by 5 bases and J by 4 bases, with 8 bases left in between. The CDR3 sequence is CASSGRGTGELFF. CDR3 nucleotide sequence: TGTGCCAGCTCAGGCAGGGGCACCGGGGAGCTGTTTTTT.

This chain uses TRBV6-5 with TRBJ1-1; maybe TRBD1 (5 bases). The CDR3 is 14 amino acids. Germline assignment: CDR1 MNHEY and CDR2 SVGAGI. Between the trimmed V and J ends, which lost 6 bases and 1 base, there was a span of 12 bases. CDR3 nucleotides: TGTGCCAGCAGGGCAGGGACTAGGAACACTGAAGCTTTCTTT. As protein: CASRAGTRNTEAFF.

J is TRBJ2-7 and V is TRBV28; 8 bases match TRBD2. This CDR3 has 14 residues. Unmatched junction bases numbered 3, after V lost 3 bases and J lost 2 bases. The germline CDR1 and CDR2 sequences are MDHEN and SYDVKM. CDR3 bases: TGTGCCAGCAGTTTTGCGGGAGGAACCTACGAGCAGTACTTC. It is translated as CASSFAGGTYEQYF. The complete variable domain, with remaining parts taken from reference TRBV28 and TRBJ2-7, reads DVKVTQSSRYLVKRTGEKVFLECVQDMDHENMFWYRQDPGLGLRLIYFSYDVKMKEKGDIPEGYSVSREKKERFSLILESASTNQTSMYLCASSFAGGTYEQYFGPGTRLTVT.

The rearrangement joins TRBV5-4 to TRBJ2-5, with 8 bases that match TRBD1. V lost 0 bases, J lost 5 bases, and 3 bases stayed unmatched. CDR1 is SGHNT and CDR2 is YYREEE in the germline V gene (reference sequence). The CDR3 consists of 14 residues. The CDR3 sequence: CASSLGTGGETQYF. CDR3 nucleotide sequence: TGTGCCAGCAGCTTGGGAACAGGGGGGGAGACCCAGTACTTC.

This clone has a single count. The chain is built from TRBV2 and TRBJ1-5; tentatively, D is TRBD1 (6 bases). The CDR3 spans 14 residues. Trimming cost V 5 bases and J 3 bases, with 11 bases left between them. The germline V gene has CDR1 SNHLY and CDR2 FYNNEI. CDR3 in amino acids: CASSPDRLNQPQHF. The CDR3 region has the DNA TGTGCCAGCAGTCCGGACAGACTCAATCAGCCCCAGCATTTT.

This clone is a singleton in its sample. V and J are TRBV19 and TRBJ2-7; 8 bases map to TRBD2. This CDR3 spans 13 amino acids. The germline V gene has CDR1 LNHDA and CDR2 SQIVND (reference sequence). V lost 10 bases, J lost 3 bases, and 8 bases stayed unmatched. CDR3 in DNA: TGTGCCACCTCGGGGGGGTTTATCTACGAGCAGTACTTC. As protein: CATSGGFIYEQYF.

The rearrangement links TRBV6-2 or TRBV6-3 to TRBJ1-1; D is ambiguous. The length of the CDR3 is 14 residues. Germline CDR1 and CDR2: MNHEY and SVGEGT. Trimming removed 4 bases from V and 0 bases from J, with 9 bases in between. The CDR3 loop reads CASSSNNMNTEAFF. CDR3 bases: TGTGCCAGCAGTTCGAATAACATGAACACTGAAGCTTTCTTT.

The chain employs TRBV10-3 and TRBJ1-1, with 7 bases that match TRBD1. The length of the CDR3 is 14 residues. The V and J ends lost 4 bases and 12 bases, in that order; junction bases with no gene match: 14. The germline gives CDR1 ENHRY, CDR2 SYGVKD. CDR3 nucleotide sequence: TGTGCCATCAGTGCCCGGGACAGCCAAAGTCATTCTTTCTTT. Its protein is CAISARDSQSHSFF.

This clone showed up just once. The chain is built from TRBV7-3 and TRBJ2-3; no definite D call. The CDR3 is 14 amino acids. Germline CDR1 is SGHTA and CDR2 is FQGTGA. With 1 base removed from V and 0 bases from J, the gap between germline ends came to 5 bases. DNA of the CDR3: TGTGCCAGCAGCTTAAGAGCTAGCACAGATACGCAGTATTTT. It codes for CASSLRASTDTQYF.

The chain uses TRBV4-3 and TRBJ1-1; D is uncertain. Germline V gives CDR1 LGHNA, CDR2 YSLEER. Trimming left V 0 bases short and J 5 bases short, with 13 bases between. The CDR3 is 15 residues long. As DNA, the CDR3 is TGCGCCAGCAGCCAAGATTCGGGGTTGGGGACTGAAGCTTTCTTT. It is translated as CASSQDSGLGTEAFF.

The V gene is TRBV30, the J gene TRBJ1-4, with 8 bases that match TRBD1. Germline trimming cut 4 bases from V and 7 bases from J; bases unmatched to any gene: 5. Germline CDR1 and CDR2: GTSNPN and SVGIG (reference sequence). The CDR3 extends over 13 amino acids. The CDR3 is CAWTGGASEKLFF. The DNA for the CDR3 is TGTGCCTGGACAGGGGGCGCGAGTGAAAAACTGTTTTTT.

The gene calls are TRBV5-4 and TRBJ2-2; 8 bases align to TRBD1. Unmatched junction bases numbered 1, after V lost 2 bases and J lost 1 base. The CDR3 totals 15 residues. The germline V gene encodes CDR1 SGHNT and CDR2 YYREEE (reference sequence). The CDR3 reads CASSFTGGNTGELFF. The CDR3 nucleotides are TGTGCCAGCAGCTTCACAGGGGGGAACACCGGGGAGCTGTTTTTT.